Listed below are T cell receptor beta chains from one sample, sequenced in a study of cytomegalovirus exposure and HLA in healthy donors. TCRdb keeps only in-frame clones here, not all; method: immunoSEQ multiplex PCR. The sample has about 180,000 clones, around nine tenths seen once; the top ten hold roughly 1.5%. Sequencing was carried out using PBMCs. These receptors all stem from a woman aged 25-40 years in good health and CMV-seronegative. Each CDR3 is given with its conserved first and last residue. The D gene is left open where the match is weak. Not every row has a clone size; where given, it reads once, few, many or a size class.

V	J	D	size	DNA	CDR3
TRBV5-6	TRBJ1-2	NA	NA	TGTGCCAGCAGCTTGGAGGCAGGGTCTGGCTACACCTTC	CASSLEAGSGYTF
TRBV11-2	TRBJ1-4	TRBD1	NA	TGTGCCAGCAGCTTCACCGGGACAGGGATGGGCAATGAAAAACTGTTTTTT	CASSFTGTGMGNEKLFF
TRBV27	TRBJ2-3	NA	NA	TGTGCCAGCCGTTACGAGTACACAGATACGCAGTATTTT	CASRYEYTDTQYF
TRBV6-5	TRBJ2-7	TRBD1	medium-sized	TGTGCCAGCAGTTACACCGGGACAGGGGGCTACGAGCAGTACTTC	CASSYTGTGGYEQYF
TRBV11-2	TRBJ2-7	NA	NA	TGTGCCAGCAGCTTGGGGATCTACGGGACCTACGAGCAGTACTTC	CASSLGIYGTYEQYF
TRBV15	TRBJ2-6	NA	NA	TGTGCCACCAGCAGAGTTGAGGGGGGGCTAGGGGCCAACGTCCTGACTTTC	CATSRVEGGLGANVLTF
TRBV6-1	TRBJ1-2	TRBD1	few	TGTGCCAGCAGTGAACAGGACAGGGGGCGTTTCTATGGCTACACCTTC	CASSEQDRGRFYGYTF
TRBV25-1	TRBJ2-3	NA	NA	TGTGCCAGCAGTGCCATGCGGGACTTAAACTCAGATACGCAGTATTTT	CASSAMRDLNSDTQYF
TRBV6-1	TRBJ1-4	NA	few	TGTGCCAGCAAAACAGGGAATGAAAAACTGTTTTTT	CASKTGNEKLFF
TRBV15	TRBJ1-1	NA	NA	TGTGCCACCAGCAGTACACCGAACACTGAAGCTTTCTTT	CATSSTPNTEAFF
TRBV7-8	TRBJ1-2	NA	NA	TGTGCCAGCAGCTTCGGACAAAATGGCTACACCTTC	CASSFGQNGYTF
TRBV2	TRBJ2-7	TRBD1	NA	TGTGCCAGCAGGGGACAGGGGACCTACGAGCAGTACTTC	CASRGQGTYEQYF
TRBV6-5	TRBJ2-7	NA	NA	TGTGCCAGCAGTTACTTAGGGGGAACCTACGAGCAGTACTTC	CASSYLGGTYEQYF
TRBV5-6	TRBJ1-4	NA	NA	TGTGCCAGCAGCTTGTTAAGGGGTTATGAAAAACTGTTTTTT	CASSLLRGYEKLFF
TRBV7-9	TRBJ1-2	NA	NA	TGTGCCAGCAGAACGACGGGTGGCAACTATGGCTACACCTTC	CASRTTGGNYGYTF
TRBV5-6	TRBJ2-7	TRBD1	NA	TGTGCCAGCAGCCTAAGACAGGGTTACGAGCAGTACTTC	CASSLRQGYEQYF
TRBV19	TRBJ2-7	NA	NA	TGTGCCAGTCGCAGGGCCTGGGGGGACTACGAGCAGTACTTC	CASRRAWGDYEQYF
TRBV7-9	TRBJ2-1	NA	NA	TGTGCCAGCAATGCAGGGGTGGGTGATGAGCAGTTCTTC	CASNAGVGDEQFF
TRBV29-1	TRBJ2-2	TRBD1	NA	TGCAGCGTTAGCCCGGGACAGGGGAACACCGGGGAGCTGTTTTTT	CSVSPGQGNTGELFF
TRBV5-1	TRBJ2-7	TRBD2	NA	TGCGCCAGCAGCCCCGGACTAGCGGGGGGACTCACCGAGCAGTACTTC	CASSPGLAGGLTEQYF
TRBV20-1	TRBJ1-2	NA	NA	TGCAGTGCGCCCCACCCCAGTGGCTACACCTTC	CSAPHPSGYTF
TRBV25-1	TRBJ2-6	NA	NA	TGTGCCAGCAGTGCTACAGGGACCACTGGGGCCAACGTCCTGACTTTC	CASSATGTTGANVLTF
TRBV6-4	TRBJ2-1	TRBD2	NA	TGTGCCAGCAGTGTGGGACTAGCGGAAAACAATGAGCAGTTCTTC	CASSVGLAENNEQFF
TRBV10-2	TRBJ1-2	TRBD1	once	TGCGCCAGCAGTGATTATACCGGGACAGGGGGCAATGGCTACACCTTC	CASSDYTGTGGNGYTF
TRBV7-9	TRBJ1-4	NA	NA	TGTGCCAGCAGCTTAGGATTATCGGCTAATGAAAAACTGTTTTTT	CASSLGLSANEKLFF
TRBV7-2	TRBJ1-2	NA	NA	TGTGCCAGCAGCCCATCACTGGGGGGGCGCGGCTATGGCTACACCTTC	CASSPSLGGRGYGYTF
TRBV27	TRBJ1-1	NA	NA	TGTGCCAGCAGTTTAAGGGGCCTGACTGAAGCTTTCTTT	CASSLRGLTEAFF
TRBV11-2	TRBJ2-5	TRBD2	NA	TGTGCCAGCAGTTCAGGGACTAGCGGGGAGGAGACCCAGTACTTC	CASSSGTSGEETQYF
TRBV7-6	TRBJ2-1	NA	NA	TGTGCCAGCAGCTTAGACGGGGGTTACAACAATGAGCAGTTCTTC	CASSLDGGYNNEQFF
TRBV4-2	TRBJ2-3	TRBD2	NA	TGTGCCAGCAGCCAAGATGGGACTAGCGGGGCAGATACGCAGTATTTT	CASSQDGTSGADTQYF
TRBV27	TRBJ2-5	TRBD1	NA	TGTGCCAGCAGTTTAAGGGGGGACAGGGGTAGGGAGACCCAGTACTTC	CASSLRGDRGRETQYF
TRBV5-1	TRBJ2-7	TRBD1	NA	TGCGCCAGCAGCTTGGGACAGGGGGCGCGGGAGCAGTACTTC	CASSLGQGAREQYF
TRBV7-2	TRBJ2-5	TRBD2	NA	TGTGCCAGCAGCTTGGGACTAGCGGGGGTTGGATTGCGTGAGACCCAGTACTTC	CASSLGLAGVGLRETQYF
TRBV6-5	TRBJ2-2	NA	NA	TGTGCCAGCAGAGTGGGGGGACGTCGGGAGCTGTTTTTT	CASRVGGRRELFF
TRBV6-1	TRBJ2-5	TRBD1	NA	TGTGCCAGCAGTGAAGACGAACAGGGGGTTGGGGAGACCCAGTACTTC	CASSEDEQGVGETQYF
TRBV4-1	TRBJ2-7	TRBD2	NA	TGCGCCAGCAGCCAGGGAGGGGACGGGACCTACGAGCAGTACTTC	CASSQGGDGTYEQYF